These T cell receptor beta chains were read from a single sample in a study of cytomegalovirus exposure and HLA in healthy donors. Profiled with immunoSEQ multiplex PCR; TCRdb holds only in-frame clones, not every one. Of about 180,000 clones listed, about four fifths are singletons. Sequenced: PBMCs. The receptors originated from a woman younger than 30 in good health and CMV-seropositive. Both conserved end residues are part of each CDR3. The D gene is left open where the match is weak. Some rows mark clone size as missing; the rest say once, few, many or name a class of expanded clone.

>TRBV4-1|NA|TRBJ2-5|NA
CASSQIGFGETQYF
TGCGCCAGCAGCCAGATAGGTTTCGGGGAGACCCAGTACTTC
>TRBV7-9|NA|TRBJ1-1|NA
CASSFWAEGNTEAFF
TGTGCCAGCAGCTTTTGGGCAGAGGGGAACACTGAAGCTTTCTTT
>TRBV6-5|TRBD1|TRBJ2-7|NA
CASSYYRGQGFEQYF
TGTGCCAGCAGTTACTACAGGGGACAGGGTTTCGAGCAGTACTTC
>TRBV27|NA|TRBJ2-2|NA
CASSLNRYSNTGELFF
TGTGCCAGCAGTTTGAATCGATACTCGAACACCGGGGAGCTGTTTTTT
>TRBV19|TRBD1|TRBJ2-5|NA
CASSTGTGGETQYF
TGTGCCAGTAGCACCGGGACAGGGGGAGAGACCCAGTACTTC
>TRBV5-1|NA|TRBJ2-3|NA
CASSLGASIYGGDTQYF
TGCGCCAGCAGCTTGGGAGCGTCTATTTATGGCGGAGATACGCAGTATTTT
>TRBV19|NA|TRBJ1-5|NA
CASSIEVSGQPQHF
TGTGCCAGTAGTATCGAGGTCTCCGGGCAGCCCCAGCATTTT
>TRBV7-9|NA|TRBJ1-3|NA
CASSPVDSWGNTIYF
TGTGCCAGCAGCCCCGTCGATAGTTGGGGAAACACCATATATTTT
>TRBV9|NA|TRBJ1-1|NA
CASSTQGYTEAFF
TGTGCCAGCAGTACTCAGGGGTACACTGAAGCTTTCTTT
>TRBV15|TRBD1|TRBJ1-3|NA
CAIRDRGEGNTIYF
TGTGCCATCCGGGACAGGGGAGAAGGAAACACCATATATTTT
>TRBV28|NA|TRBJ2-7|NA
CASSLPTGISYEQYF
TGTGCCAGCAGTCTGCCAACAGGGATCTCCTACGAGCAGTACTTC
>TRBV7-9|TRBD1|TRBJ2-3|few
CASSPYGQGEDTQYF
TGTGCCAGCAGCCCATATGGGCAGGGGGAAGATACGCAGTATTTT
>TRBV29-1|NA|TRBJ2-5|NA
CSVERGETQYF
TGCAGCGTTGAACGCGGAGAGACCCAGTACTTC
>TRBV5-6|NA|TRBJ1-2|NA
CASSLEGGGIYGYTF
TGTGCCAGCAGCTTGGAGGGGGGGGGCATCTATGGCTACACCTTC
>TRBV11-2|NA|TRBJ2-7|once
CASSHPDRVYEQYF
TGTGCCAGCAGCCACCCGGACAGAGTCTACGAGCAGTACTTC
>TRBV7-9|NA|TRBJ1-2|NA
CASSLADRSLYGYTF
TGTGCCAGCAGCTTAGCCGACAGGTCCCTCTATGGCTACACCTTC
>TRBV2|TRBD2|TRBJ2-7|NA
CASIGLAVSYEQYF
TGTGCCAGCATTGGTCTAGCGGTCTCCTACGAGCAGTACTTC
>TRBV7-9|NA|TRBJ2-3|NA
CASSKRDLADTQYF
TGTGCCAGCAGCAAAAGGGACTTAGCAGATACGCAGTATTTT
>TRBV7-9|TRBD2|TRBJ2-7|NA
CASSSLGEGETYEQYF
TGTGCCAGCAGTTCTCTTGGGGAGGGTGAAACCTACGAGCAGTACTTC
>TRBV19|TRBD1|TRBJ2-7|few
CASMGTGESYEQYF
TGTGCCAGTATGGGGACAGGGGAATCGTACGAGCAGTACTTC
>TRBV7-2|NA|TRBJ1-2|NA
CASSLADRAYGYTF
TGTGCCAGCAGCTTAGCCGACAGAGCCTATGGCTACACCTTC
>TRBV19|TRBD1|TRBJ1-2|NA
CASSIVSPGTGYPYGYTF
TGTGCCAGTAGTATAGTATCTCCGGGGACAGGGTACCCCTATGGCTACACCTTC
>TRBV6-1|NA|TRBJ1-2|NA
CASSIVGGTLDGYTF
TGTGCCAGCAGTATTGTTGGGGGGACGTTGGATGGCTACACCTTC
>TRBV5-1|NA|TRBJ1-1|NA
CASSLEGGVGEAFF
TGCGCCAGCAGCTTGGAAGGGGGAGTGGGTGAAGCTTTCTTT
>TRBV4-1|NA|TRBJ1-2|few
CASSQGFQGPNYGYTF
TGCGCCAGCAGCCAAGGTTTCCAGGGGCCGAACTATGGCTACACCTTC
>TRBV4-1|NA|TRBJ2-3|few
CASSQPRQTRTDTQYF
TGCGCCAGCAGCCAACCTAGACAGACACGCACAGATACGCAGTATTTT
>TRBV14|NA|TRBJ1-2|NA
CASSTTTGPFGYTF
TGTGCCAGCAGCACAACAACAGGTCCCTTTGGCTACACCTTC
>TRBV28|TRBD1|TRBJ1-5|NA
CASSRDRGLFSNQPQHF
TGTGCCAGCAGCCGAGACAGGGGGCTTTTTAGCAATCAGCCCCAGCATTTT
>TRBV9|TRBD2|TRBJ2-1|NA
CASSAVAGGVEQFF
TGTGCCAGCAGCGCGGTAGCGGGGGGGGTTGAGCAGTTCTTC
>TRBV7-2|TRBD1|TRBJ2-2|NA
CASSSITGGVGELFF
TGTGCCAGCAGCTCTATAACAGGGGGCGTCGGGGAGCTGTTTTTT
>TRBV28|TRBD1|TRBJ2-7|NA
CASSYGTGVRYEQYF
TGTGCCAGCAGTTATGGGACAGGGGTAAGGTACGAGCAGTACTTC
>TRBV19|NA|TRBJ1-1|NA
CASSTNPNTEAFF
TGTGCCAGTAGTACCAATCCGAACACTGAAGCTTTCTTT
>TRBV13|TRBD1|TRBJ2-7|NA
CASSGRDRGYEQYF
TGTGCCAGCAGCGGCCGGGACAGGGGCTACGAGCAGTACTTC
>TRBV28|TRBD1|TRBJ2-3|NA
CASSLWAGQGLNTQYF
TGTGCCAGCAGTTTGTGGGCGGGACAGGGATTAAATACGCAGTATTTT
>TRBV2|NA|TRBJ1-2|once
CASSAGGHGYTF
TGTGCCAGCAGTGCAGGAGGGCATGGCTACACCTTC
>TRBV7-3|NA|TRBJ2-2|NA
CASSLTTEGAGELFF
TGTGCCAGCAGCTTAACAACTGAAGGGGCCGGGGAGCTGTTTTTT
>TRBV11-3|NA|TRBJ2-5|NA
CASSSTSQETQYF
TGTGCCAGCAGCTCAACTAGCCAAGAGACCCAGTACTTC
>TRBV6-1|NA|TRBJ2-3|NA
CASSELPGRGADTQYF
TGTGCCAGCAGTGAACTTCCGGGCAGGGGGGCAGATACGCAGTATTTT
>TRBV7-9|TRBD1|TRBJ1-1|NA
CASSYGQGEAFF
TGTGCCAGCAGCTACGGACAGGGTGAAGCTTTCTTT
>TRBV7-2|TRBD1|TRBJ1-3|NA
CASSPGTGGSGNTIYF
TGTGCCAGCAGCCCGGGGACAGGGGGCTCTGGAAACACCATATATTTT
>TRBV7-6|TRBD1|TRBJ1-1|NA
CASSLQPGQGTTEAFF
TGTGCCAGCAGCCTCCAACCGGGACAGGGGACCACTGAAGCTTTCTTT
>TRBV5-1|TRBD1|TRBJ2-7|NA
CASGPGQTYEQYF
TGCGCCAGCGGACCGGGACAGACCTACGAGCAGTACTTC